The 15 T cell receptor beta chains reported below all come from one sample, sequenced in a study of liver allograft versus peripheral blood T cells. Study-wide context: What was compared were the T cell receptor repertoires in transplanted livers and those in the peripheral blood of recipients.

Via MiXCR, TCRdb re-called the reads, giving one row per CDR3 protein. The table lists under 2,000 distinct CDR3 sequences, about 15% of them singletons. Receptors originate from a human patient who had a liver transplant. The graft donor may have given rise to some T cells.

By share of the sample, this clonotype is hyperexpanded. This chain connects TRBV6-2 or TRBV6-3 to TRBJ2-4; 7 bases are shared with TRBD1. The CDR3 spans 16 residues. Germline CDR1 MNHEY, CDR2 SVGEGT. Trimming removed 6 bases from V and 0 bases from J; junction bases left unmatched: 8. The CDR3 DNA is TGTGCCAGCAGAGTAGAGGGGGCCCTAGCCAAAAACATTCAGTACTTC. It encodes CASRVEGALAKNIQYF.

The chain combines TRBV9 with TRBJ2-5; 7 bases are shared with TRBD2. This CDR3 spans 14 amino acids. With V trimmed by 0 bases and J by 5 bases, 4 bases remained unmatched. The germline CDR1 and CDR2 sequences are SGDLS and YYNGEE. The CDR3 reads CASSVATRGETQYF. The CDR3 coding sequence is TGTGCCAGCAGCGTAGCTACGCGGGGGGAGACCCAGTACTTC.

This chain uses TRBV20-1 with TRBJ1-5; 8 bases match TRBD1. This CDR3 has 14 residues. After removal of 3 bases from V and 5 bases from J, the junction contained 6 bases not matched to a gene. Per the germline V gene, CDR1 is DFQATT and CDR2 is SNEGSKA (reference sequence). The CDR3 spells CSASGQGADQPQHF. CDR3 sequence (DNA): TGCAGTGCTAGCGGGCAGGGGGCGGATCAGCCCCAGCATTTT.

Relative to its sample, this clonotype is medium-sized. The chain links TRBV28 to TRBJ1-4; no definite D call. Germline V CDR1 and CDR2: MDHEN, SYDVKM. V dropped 5 bases and J dropped 7 bases, with 8 bases sitting between them. The CDR3 runs to 12 residues. The CDR3 spells CASSRWPEKLFF. The CDR3 nucleotides read TGTGCCAGCAGTAGGTGGCCTGAAAAACTGTTTTTT.

On this clonotype: This clone may be a read error of a much larger clone one base away. This chain links TRBV11-2 with TRBJ2-7, with TRBD2 identical over 11 bases. This CDR3 has 16 amino acids. CDR1 and CDR2 (germline): SGHAT, FQNNGV. The CDR3: CVSSLDKLAGVEEQYF. The CDR3 coding sequence is TGTGTCAGCAGCTTAGATAAACTAGCGGGAGTAGAGGAGCAGTACTTC.

In its sample, this clonotype ranks as medium-sized. CDR3 residues: CASSSGTWFAENGEQFF. The CDR3 DNA follows: TGTGCCAGCAGTTCCGGGACTTGGTTTGCGGAAAATGGTGAGCAGTTCTTC. The chain combines TRBV12-3 or TRBV12-4 with TRBJ2-1, with D possibly being TRBD2 (6 bases). Trimming stripped 4 bases from V and 9 bases from J, with 25 bases between. This CDR3 spans 17 amino acids.

This clonotype was detected a few times. The chain employs TRBV20-1 and TRBJ2-1, with a tentative D call TRBD2 (6 bases). The CDR3 loop spans 15 amino acids. Trimming stripped 1 base from V and 4 bases from J, with 14 bases between. Looked up from germline, CDR1 is DFQATT and CDR2 is SNEGSKA (reference sequence). The CDR3 region is CSARGWQGLYNEQFF. The CDR3 coding sequence is TGCAGTGCTAGAGGATGGCAGGGACTTTACAATGAGCAGTTCTTC.

This clonotype is medium-sized by share. The CDR3 loop is CASSSGGVPSYEQYF. The CDR3 nucleotides are TGTGCCAGCAGCTCAGGGGGCGTCCCCTCCTACGAGCAGTACTTC. The chain employs TRBV28 and TRBJ2-7; 8 nucleotides align to TRBD1. V shed 6 bases and J 0 bases; nucleotides not matched to a gene: 7. The CDR3 covers 15 residues. Per the germline V gene, CDR1 is MDHEN and CDR2 is SYDVKM.

In this sample, this clonotype is medium-sized. V usage is TRBV27 and J usage is TRBJ1-4; D is unclear. This CDR3 spans 15 amino acids. The germline CDR1 and CDR2 sequences are MNHEY and SMNVEV (reference sequence). Trimming stripped 3 bases from V and 7 bases from J, with 15 bases between. In nucleotides, the CDR3 is TGTGCCAGCAGTTTCGTTTCGGGATTTCGTGAAAAACTGTTTTTT. Its translation is CASSFVSGFREKLFF.

This clonotype was counted once. This likely traces to a read error, being one base from a far larger clone. This sequence joins TRBV7-2 and TRBJ1-5; no reliable D call. In germline, CDR1 is SGHTA, CDR2 FQGNSA. With 3 bases removed from V and 3 bases from J, the gap between germline ends came to 12 bases. The CDR3 covers 15 residues. The CDR3 here is CASSLTRRSNQPQHF. The DNA of the CDR3 is TGTGCCAGCAGCTTGACACGCAGATCCAATCAGCCCCAGCATTTT.

In this sample, this clonotype is large. The gene calls are TRBV19 and TRBJ1-2, with D uncertain. Trimming took 3 bases from V and 5 from J, leaving 7 bases between them. CDR1 LNHDA and CDR2 SQIVND come from the germline V gene (reference sequence). The CDR3 consists of 12 residues. This CDR3 is CASSISGYGYTF. The CDR3 DNA reads TGTGCCAGTAGTATTTCGGGGTATGGCTACACCTTC.

The V and J genes are TRBV7-9 and TRBJ1-2; D not certain. Trimming shortened V by 6 bases and J by 6 bases, and 11 bases separated the two germline ends. Germline CDR1 and CDR2: SEHNR and FQNEAQ (reference sequence). There are 12 residues in the CDR3. CDR3 region: CASREVTHGYTF. CDR3 DNA: TGTGCCAGCAGAGAGGTCACTCATGGCTACACCTTC.

With regard to this clonotype: The junction departs from the called germline gene at one end, perhaps through a read error. The chain employs TRBV27 and TRBJ1-1; D is possibly TRBD1 (5 bases). Germline loops: CDR1 MNHEY, CDR2 SMNVEV (reference sequence). CDR3 length equals 14 residues. The CDR3 nucleotides are TGTGCCAACAGTTTAGGGACCATGAACACTGTAGCTTTCTTT. Translating gives CANSLGTMNTVAFF.

Judged by abundance, this clonotype is large. J is TRBJ1-3 and V is TRBV20-1, with no clear D. Trimming removed 3 bases at V and 0 bases at J, with 12 bases between. CDR3 size: 15 residues. Germline V gene sequence: CDR1 DFQATT, CDR2 SNEGSKA (reference sequence). The CDR3 spells CSASSRVGSGNTIYF. CDR3 in DNA: TGCAGTGCTAGCTCACGGGTTGGCTCTGGAAACACCATATATTTT.

This clonotype counts as large. V and J are TRBV6-2 or TRBV6-3 and TRBJ2-7, with TRBD1 matching 9 bases. The CDR3 loop spans 18 amino acids. After removal of 4 bases from V and 0 bases from J, the junction contained 13 bases not matched to a gene. CDR1 is MNHEY, CDR2 SVGEGT, per germline. Written as DNA, the CDR3 is TGTGCCAGCAGTTGGGACAGGGAGCACATGAGGTCCTCCTACGAGCAGTACTTC. Translating it yields CASSWDREHMRSSYEQYF.